A selection of T cell receptor beta chains follows, all from one sample in a study of shared clonotypes between healthy human individuals. Using immunoSEQ multiplex PCR, the repertoire was profiled, and TCRdb retains in-frame clones only, with some absent. The table shows hundreds of thousands of clones, with 90% to 95% occurring only once. The sequencing sample was made of naive CD8+ T cells sorted from blood. The receptors originated from a man aged 30 to 45 in good health. CDR3s include the opening cysteine and the closing phenylalanine or tryptophan. Each record gives: D gene, clone size, J gene, V gene, CDR3 DNA, CDR3 protein. A D gene is named only where the DNA matches it firmly. Only some rows state a clone size, as once, few, many or a class for expanded clones.

D: TRBD1; size: -; J: TRBJ2-3; V: TRBV13; DNA: TGTGCCAGCAGCCGGACTGGACGGACTTGGGACAGCCATCCCACAGATACGCAGTATTTT; CDR3: CASSRTGRTWDSHPTDTQYF
D: -; size: -; J: TRBJ2-1; V: TRBV5-4; DNA: TGTGCCAGCAGCTTCGACCTGAGCTCCTACAATGAGCAGTTCTTC; CDR3: CASSFDLSSYNEQFF
D: -; size: -; J: TRBJ2-1; V: TRBV7-9; DNA: TGTGCCAGCACTCAGGGGGGGCTACTGGGCAATGAGCAGTTCTTC; CDR3: CASTQGGLLGNEQFF
D: -; size: -; J: TRBJ2-7; V: TRBV4-1; DNA: TGCGCCAGCAGCCCCAGTCTTTTCTCCTACGAGCAGTACTTC; CDR3: CASSPSLFSYEQYF
D: -; size: few; J: TRBJ2-7; V: TRBV27; DNA: TGTGCCAGCAGTTTCGGAGTGGGGTACGAGCAGTACTTC; CDR3: CASSFGVGYEQYF
D: TRBD2; size: -; J: TRBJ2-1; V: TRBV4-3; DNA: TGCGCCAGCAGCCAGGACTCCCTAGCGGGAGGGCATCATGAGCAGTTCTTC; CDR3: CASSQDSLAGGHHEQFF
D: TRBD1; size: -; J: TRBJ2-5; V: TRBV11-2; DNA: TGTGCCAGCAGCTCCCAGGGGGCCTACCAAGAGACCCAGTACTTC; CDR3: CASSSQGAYQETQYF
D: TRBD1; size: once; J: TRBJ1-5; V: TRBV6-1; DNA: TGTGCCAGCAGTGACAGACAGGGAAATCAGCCCCAGCATTTT; CDR3: CASSDRQGNQPQHF
D: TRBD2; size: -; J: TRBJ2-1; V: TRBV6-1; DNA: TGTGCCAGCAGTGACGCCTCGACTAGCGGGAGGGCCGATGAGCAGTTCTTC; CDR3: CASSDASTSGRADEQFF
D: -; size: few; J: TRBJ2-7; V: TRBV28; DNA: TGTGCCAGCAGAGGAGACGACTACGAGCAGTACTTC; CDR3: CASRGDDYEQYF
D: -; size: -; J: TRBJ2-7; V: TRBV9; DNA: TGTGCCAGCAGCGCGAGTTCCTCCTACGAGCAGTACTTC; CDR3: CASSASSSYEQYF
D: -; size: -; J: TRBJ1-3; V: TRBV9; DNA: TGTGCCAGCAGAGACAGGGGAAACACCATATATTTT; CDR3: CASRDRGNTIYF
D: -; size: -; J: TRBJ2-3; V: TRBV6-5; DNA: TGTGCCAGCAGTTATACGCTAGCCGCAGATACGCAGTATTTT; CDR3: CASSYTLAADTQYF
D: TRBD1; size: -; J: TRBJ2-1; V: TRBV6-5; DNA: TGTGCCAGCAGTTACCTCGGACAGGACCCTACCAATGAGCAGTTCTTC; CDR3: CASSYLGQDPTNEQFF
D: TRBD2; size: -; J: TRBJ2-7; V: TRBV7-9; DNA: TGTGCCAGCAGTCGTCTAGCGGGAGAGGGATACGAGCAGTACTTC; CDR3: CASSRLAGEGYEQYF
D: TRBD2; size: -; J: TRBJ2-3; V: TRBV27; DNA: TGTGCCAGCAGTTTAGGGGGGAGGGGAGATACGCAGTATTTT; CDR3: CASSLGGRGDTQYF
D: TRBD1; size: -; J: TRBJ1-5; V: TRBV10-3; DNA: TGTGCCATCAGTGAGGATGCCGGACAGGGCGATCAGCCCCAGCATTTT; CDR3: CAISEDAGQGDQPQHF
D: -; size: -; J: TRBJ2-7; V: TRBV2; DNA: TGTGCCAGCAGTGAAAACCTAAGGGAGCAGTACTTC; CDR3: CASSENLREQYF
D: -; size: -; J: TRBJ1-2; V: TRBV20-1; DNA: TGCAGTGCGGGACGGAGTGGCTACACCTTC; CDR3: CSAGRSGYTF
D: -; size: once; J: TRBJ2-2; V: TRBV6-1; DNA: TGTGCCAGCAGGGAAGGGGGGTTGGGGGAGCTGTTTTTT; CDR3: CASREGGLGELFF
D: TRBD1; size: -; J: TRBJ2-2; V: TRBV28; DNA: TGTGCCAGCAGTGACAGGGGGGGCACCGGGGAGCTGTTTTTT; CDR3: CASSDRGGTGELFF
D: TRBD2; size: -; J: TRBJ2-1; V: TRBV11-2; DNA: TGTGCCAGCAGCTTAGATAGGGCTAGCGGGATGTACAATGAGCAGTTCTTC; CDR3: CASSLDRASGMYNEQFF
D: -; size: -; J: TRBJ2-7; V: TRBV29-1; DNA: TGCAGCGTTGGAGACAGCCTCTACGAGCAGTACTTC; CDR3: CSVGDSLYEQYF
D: -; size: -; J: TRBJ1-2; V: TRBV15; DNA: TGTGCCACCAGCAGAGTGTACAGGGATGGCTACACCTTC; CDR3: CATSRVYRDGYTF
D: TRBD1; size: -; J: TRBJ2-2; V: TRBV15; DNA: TGTGCCACCAGCAGAGAAGGGGGCGGAAGCGCCGGGGAGCTGTTTTTT; CDR3: CATSREGGGSAGELFF
D: TRBD2; size: -; J: TRBJ2-5; V: TRBV11-2; DNA: TGTGCCAGCAGCTTAATGGCTAGCGGGAGGGAGACCCAGTACTTC; CDR3: CASSLMASGRETQYF
D: -; size: -; J: TRBJ2-2; V: TRBV10-2; DNA: TGCGCCAACCGGGACTCGAACACCGGGGAGCTGTTTTTT; CDR3: CANRDSNTGELFF
D: TRBD1; size: -; J: TRBJ2-5; V: TRBV19; DNA: TGTGCCAGTAGTATTGTCGACAGGGGGAAAGAGACCCAGTACTTC; CDR3: CASSIVDRGKETQYF
D: -; size: few; J: TRBJ2-3; V: TRBV11-2; DNA: TGTGCCAGCAGCCAAGAGGGTATCACAGATACGCAGTATTTT; CDR3: CASSQEGITDTQYF
D: -; size: -; J: TRBJ1-2; V: TRBV15; DNA: TGTGCCACCAGCAGATTCTTTTTAGGTGCTACTAACTATGGCTACACCTTC; CDR3: CATSRFFLGATNYGYTF
D: TRBD2; size: once; J: TRBJ2-3; V: TRBV9; DNA: TGTGCCAGCAGCGTAGGACGGGGAGGGGAGATCGGATCCGATACGCAGTATTTT; CDR3: CASSVGRGGEIGSDTQYF
D: -; size: -; J: TRBJ2-3; V: TRBV10-1; DNA: TGCGCCAGCAGCGCCGGGACAAAAGGCACAGATACGCAGTATTTT; CDR3: CASSAGTKGTDTQYF
D: -; size: -; J: TRBJ1-5; V: TRBV7-8; DNA: TGTGCCAGCAGCTCATTAGGGGTGCAGCCCCAGCATTTT; CDR3: CASSSLGVQPQHF
D: TRBD2; size: -; J: TRBJ2-1; V: TRBV25-1; DNA: TGTGCCAGCAGTGAGACTAGCGGAAATGAGCAGTTCTTC; CDR3: CASSETSGNEQFF
D: TRBD2; size: -; J: TRBJ2-7; V: TRBV2; DNA: TGTGCCAGCAGGTCGAGCGGGACCCTCTCCTACGAGCAGTACTTC; CDR3: CASRSSGTLSYEQYF
D: -; size: -; J: TRBJ2-1; V: TRBV9; DNA: TGTGCCAGCAGCGAGGACGATGTCAGGGTAGGCAATGAGCAGTTCTTC; CDR3: CASSEDDVRVGNEQFF
D: TRBD1; size: -; J: TRBJ1-2; V: TRBV5-1; DNA: TGCGCCAGCAGCTTGGAGGGACAGGAGTACTATGGCTACACCTTC; CDR3: CASSLEGQEYYGYTF
D: -; size: -; J: TRBJ2-7; V: TRBV27; DNA: TGTGCCAGCCACGGACATCGGATGGACAGACGTCGCGAGCAGTACTTC; CDR3: CASHGHRMDRRREQYF
D: -; size: -; J: TRBJ2-7; V: TRBV13; DNA: TGTGCCAGCAGCTTAGGGAATTTGGGCTACGAGCAGTACTTC; CDR3: CASSLGNLGYEQYF
D: TRBD2; size: once; J: TRBJ2-7; V: TRBV18; DNA: TGTGCCAGCTGCCCGTCGGTAGCGGGCACGCCCGAGCAGTACTTC; CDR3: CASCPSVAGTPEQYF
D: -; size: -; J: TRBJ1-5; V: TRBV19; DNA: TGTGCAGCTTCAGGACACCTCTATAGCAATCAGCCCCAGCATTTT; CDR3: CAASGHLYSNQPQHF
D: -; size: -; J: TRBJ1-4; V: TRBV5-1; DNA: TGCGCCAGCAGCCTCGTTAAAGGGATCGGGGAAAAACTGTTTTTT; CDR3: CASSLVKGIGEKLFF
D: TRBD1; size: -; J: TRBJ1-2; V: TRBV4-2; DNA: TGTGCCAGCAGCCAAGATTTAAGGACAGGGATTGGAAATTACTATGGCTACACCTTC; CDR3: CASSQDLRTGIGNYYGYTF
D: -; size: -; J: TRBJ2-1; V: TRBV7-9; DNA: TGTGCCAGCAGCTTAAGGACAGCCTCCTACAATGAGCAGTTCTTC; CDR3: CASSLRTASYNEQFF
D: -; size: -; J: TRBJ1-5; V: TRBV6-1; DNA: TGTGCCAGCACACCGGGGGCCCCGGGGAATCAGCCCCAGCATTTT; CDR3: CASTPGAPGNQPQHF
D: -; size: -; J: TRBJ2-1; V: TRBV10-1; DNA: TGCGCCAGCAGTCCCGGACTAGAGCAGTTCTTC; CDR3: CASSPGLEQFF
D: -; size: -; J: TRBJ2-7; V: TRBV7-9; DNA: TGTGCCAGCAGCGGGTTAGCGGAGAGCTCCTACGAGCAGTACTTC; CDR3: CASSGLAESSYEQYF